A single sample is the source of the 4 T cell receptor beta chains below, sequenced in a study of T cell changes during pregnancy in multiple sclerosis (dated by TCRdb to about 2019). The library was obtained by the immunoSEQ multiplex PCR assay. TCRdb took over this immuneACCESS table, retaining in-frame rearrangements with V and J assigned. Such tables are incomplete; in checked studies, under half of the missing clones stem from an unresolved V gene, and the remainder is unexplained. The sample table contains tens of thousands of clones; only one count was recorded for under 90% of them. In total, the top ten clones hold approximately 1.4% of the sample. The sample here was peripheral blood, taken in the first trimester of pregnancy. These TCRs come from a female donor in good health, enrolled as a control in a pregnancy study.

The rearrangement links TRBV19 to TRBJ1-1; possibly TRBD1 for D (6 bases). With 5 bases removed from V and 5 bases from J, the gap between germline ends came to 18 bases. Germline loops: CDR1 LNHDA, CDR2 SQIVND (reference sequence). The CDR3 sequence is 15 residues long. CDR3 loop: CASSGSGAGETEAFF. DNA of the CDR3: TGTGCCAGTAGTGGGTCCGGGGCAGGGGAAACTGAAGCTTTCTTT.

The chain links TRBV2 to TRBJ1-1; D is ambiguous. Trimming removed 6 bases at V and 6 bases at J, with 14 bases between. Germline V gene data show CDR1 as SNHLY and CDR2 as FYNNEI. CDR3 length equals 13 residues. CDR3 coding DNA: TGTGCCAGCAGCCTTGAGGGCGAAGCTGAAGCTTTCTTT. Amino acids: CASSLEGEAEAFF.

The genes are TRBV30 and TRBJ1-5, with D unclear. The CDR3 is 12 amino acids. The germline V gene has CDR1 GTSNPN and CDR2 SVGIG (reference sequence). V was cut by 2 bases and J by 5 bases, with 7 bases left in between. CDR3 sequence reads: CAWSPRDQPQHF. The CDR3 nucleotides read TGTGCCTGGAGTCCCCGCGATCAGCCCCAGCATTTT.

This chain connects TRBV4-2 to TRBJ1-2; TRBD1 agrees at 7 bases. There are 16 residues in the CDR3. V shed 3 bases, J shed 2 bases, and the junction held 9 bases outside the gene matches. From germline, CDR1 is LGHNA and CDR2 YNFKEQ. The DNA for the CDR3 is TGTGCCAGCAGCCAGAACCAGGCAGGGGGGAACTATGGCTACACCTTC. It encodes CASSQNQAGGNYGYTF.